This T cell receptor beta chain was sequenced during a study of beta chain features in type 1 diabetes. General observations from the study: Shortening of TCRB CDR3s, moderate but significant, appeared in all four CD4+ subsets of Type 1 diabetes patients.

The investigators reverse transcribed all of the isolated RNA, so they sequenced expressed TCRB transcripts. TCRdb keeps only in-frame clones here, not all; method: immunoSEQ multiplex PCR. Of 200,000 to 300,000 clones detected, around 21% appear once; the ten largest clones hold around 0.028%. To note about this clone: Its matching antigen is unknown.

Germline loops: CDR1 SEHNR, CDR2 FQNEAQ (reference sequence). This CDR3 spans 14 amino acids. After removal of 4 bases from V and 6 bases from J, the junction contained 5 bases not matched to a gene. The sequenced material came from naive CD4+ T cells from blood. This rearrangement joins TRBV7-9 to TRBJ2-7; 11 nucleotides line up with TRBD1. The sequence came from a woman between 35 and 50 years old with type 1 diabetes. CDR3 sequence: CASSWDRGSLEQYF. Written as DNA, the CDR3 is TGTGCCAGCAGCTGGGACAGGGGGTCCCTCGAGCAGTACTTC. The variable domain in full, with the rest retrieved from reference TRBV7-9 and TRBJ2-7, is DTGVSQNPRHKITKRGQNVTFRCDPISEHNRLYWYRQTLGQGPEFLTYFQNEAQLEKSRLLSDRFSAERPKGSFSTLEIQRTEQGDSAMYLCASSWDRGSLEQYFGPGTRLTVT.